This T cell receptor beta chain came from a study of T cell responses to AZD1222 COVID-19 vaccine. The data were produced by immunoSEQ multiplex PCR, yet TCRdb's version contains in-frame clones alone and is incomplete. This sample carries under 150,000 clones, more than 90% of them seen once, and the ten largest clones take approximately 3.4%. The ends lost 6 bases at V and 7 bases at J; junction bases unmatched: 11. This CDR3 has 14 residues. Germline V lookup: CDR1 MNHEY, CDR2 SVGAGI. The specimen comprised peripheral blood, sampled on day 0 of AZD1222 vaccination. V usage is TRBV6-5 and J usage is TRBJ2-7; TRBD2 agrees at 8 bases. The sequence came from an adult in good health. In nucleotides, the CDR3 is TGTGCCAGCAGGGGAGCGGGAGTGAATGGAGAGCAGTACTTC. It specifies CASRGAGVNGEQYF.